This record concerns one TCR beta chain sequence. Its antigen is unknown. The CDR3 covers 13 residues. The V gene's germline CDR1 is SGHAT and CDR2 FQNNGV. Deletions cut 5 bases from V and 4 bases from J, with 11 bases between. The data stem from a study of graft-versus-host responses after intestinal transplantation. Study information: Anti-thymocyte globulin served as induction for all recipients, who then took tacrolimus and steroids for around 3 years.

General study points: Some GvH clones appeared in ileal mucosa or blood before recipient bone marrow.

Libraries were prepared by immunoSEQ multiplex PCR; TCRdb keeps only in-frame clonotypes and omits some of them. The table lists tens of thousands of clones, over 80% of them singletons. The chain joins TRBV11-2 to TRBJ2-5, with TRBD2 as a possible D gene (5 bases). The sequence was collected from a human donor who received an intestinal transplant. This specimen was unstimulated CD4+ T cells sorted from spleen or lymph node cells, taken before intestinal transplant. CDR3 DNA: TGTGCCAGCAGCGCTAGCTTTTTAGAGACCCAGTACTTC. Residues: CASSASFLETQYF.